This T cell receptor beta chain was sequenced in a study of radiation and T cells in renal cell carcinoma. This clone was found a few times. Time point meaning: baseline pretreatment blood. Sample treatment: 15 Gy SBRT to primary tumor, nephrectomy 4 weeks later. The data were produced by immunoSEQ multiplex PCR, yet TCRdb's version contains in-frame clones alone and is incomplete. The table lists about 88,000 clones, approximately 86% of them singletons. Sequences were derived from blood, sampled from a patient whose treatment included radiotherapy and nephrectomy. The receptor's source is a middle-aged man with renal cell carcinoma.

CDR3 in amino acids: CSVAPGWGMNTEAFF. Here the CDR3 DNA reads TGCAGCGTTGCACCAGGGTGGGGAATGAACACTGAAGCTTTCTTT. The gene calls are TRBV29-1 and TRBJ1-1, with a tentative D call TRBD1 (5 bases). V was shortened by 4 bases and J by 0 bases, with 15 bases between the two germline ends. The CDR3 spans 15 residues. Germline CDR1 and CDR2: SQVTM and ANQGSEA.